This T cell receptor (beta chain) was observed in a study of blood T cell repertoires in COVID-19. Background on the study: Donors in the United States, Italy and Spain gave samples during acute or convalescent COVID-19. T cells, B-cell-depleted T cells, or PBMCs supplied cDNA or gDNA.

Germline CDR1 SGHRS, CDR2 YFSETQ. The CDR3 has 15 residues. J gave up 3 bases and V 4 bases, and 4 bases lay outside the gene matches. TCRdb keeps only in-frame clones here, not all; method: immunoSEQ multiplex PCR. The sample yields 270,000 or so clones, 65% to 90% seen once. The sample consisted of peripheral blood. This chain uses TRBV5-1 with TRBJ2-1; 10 bases are a match to TRBD1. The origin of this receptor is a woman in her fifties or sixties with active or convalescent COVID-19. The CDR3 nucleotides are TGCGCCAGCAGCCCGGGACAGGGGTACTACAATGAGCAGTTCTTC. It is translated as CASSPGQGYYNEQFF. Filled out from reference TRBV5-1 and TRBJ2-1, the complete variable domain reads KAGVTQTPRYLIKTRGQQVTLSCSPISGHRSVSWYQQTPGQGLQFLFEYFSETQRNKGNFPGRFSGRQFSNSRSEMNVSTLELGDSALYLCASSPGQGYYNEQFFGPGTRLTVL.